The 22 T cell receptor beta chains listed next were all sequenced from one sample in a study of blood T cell repertoires in COVID-19. Clones were read by immunoSEQ multiplex PCR, and TCRdb kept only the in-frame ones, dropping some. The sample lists under 300,000 clones, roughly 83% seen once, with over 4.5% in the top ten. Sequences were obtained from peripheral blood. These receptor sequences come from a man aged 60 to 75 who had recovered from COVID-19.

This clone was counted only a few times. The chain is built from TRBV2 and TRBJ2-7, with 11 positions matching TRBD2. Germline V gene data show CDR1 as SNHLY and CDR2 as FYNNEI. The CDR3 is 16 residues long. V lost 6 bases to trimming and J lost 2 bases; unmatched junction nucleotides: 9. The CDR3 sequence is CASRDSPGLAAYEQYF. CDR3 DNA: TGTGCCAGCAGAGACTCTCCGGGACTAGCGGCCTACGAGCAGTACTTC. The entire variable domain, with the rest obtained from reference TRBV2 and TRBJ2-7, is as follows: EPEVTQTPSHQVTQMGQEVILRCVPISNHLYFYWYRQILGQKVEFLVSFYNNEISEKSEIFDDQFSVERPDGSNFTLKIRSTKLEDSAMYFCASRDSPGLAAYEQYFGPGTRLTVT.

This chain joins TRBV5-4 and TRBJ2-3, with no clear D. The V and J ends lost 4 bases and 6 bases respectively, with 12 bases between them. The CDR3 consists of 13 residues. Germline lookup yields CDR1 SGHNT and CDR2 YYREEE (reference sequence). DNA of the CDR3: TGTGCCAGCAGCCACCCATCCGGGGATACGCAGTATTTT. Residues: CASSHPSGDTQYF. The whole variable domain, filled in from reference TRBV5-4 and TRBJ2-3, reads ETGVTQSPTHLIKTRGQQVTLRCSSQSGHNTVSWYQQALGQGPQFIFQYYREEENGRGNFPPRFSGLQFPNYSSELNVNALELDDSALYLCASSHPSGDTQYFGPGTRLTVL.

This chain connects TRBV9 to TRBJ2-3; TRBD2 matches at 7 bases. V lost 4 bases and J lost 5; bases outside the gene matches: 7. The CDR3 spans 14 residues. The germline V gene has CDR1 SGDLS and CDR2 YYNGEE. This chain's CDR3 is CASSPRGERDTQYF. The CDR3 DNA reads TGTGCCAGCAGCCCCCGGGGGGAGAGAGATACGCAGTATTTT. The full variable domain, with the rest looked up from reference TRBV9 and TRBJ2-3, is DSGVTQTPKHLITATGQRVTLRCSPRSGDLSVYWYQQSLDQGLQFLIQYYNGEERAKGNILERFSAQQFPDLHSELNLSSLELGDSALYFCASSPRGERDTQYFGPGTRLTVL.

This clone was seen just once. This chain joins TRBV6-1 and TRBJ1-4, with D perhaps matching TRBD1 (6 bases). Trimming removed 2 bases at V and 16 bases at J, with 17 bases between. Germline V gene lookup returns CDR1 MNHNS and CDR2 SASEGT. The CDR3 extends over 13 amino acids. This CDR3 reads CASSEPFSSRGFF. Here the CDR3 DNA reads TGTGCCAGCAGTGAACCCTTCTCGAGCAGGGGGTTTTTT.

The V and J genes are TRBV7-8 and TRBJ2-7; D ambiguous. The V gene lost 0 bases and the J gene lost 3 bases, with 6 bases spanning the gap. CDR3 length: 13 amino acids. The germline V gene has CDR1 SGHVS and CDR2 FQNEAQ. CDR3 nucleotides: TGTGCCAGCAGCTTAGCGACGGGCTACGAGCAGTACTTC. Residues: CASSLATGYEQYF.

This CDR3 is CASSPGGGVQPQHF. CDR3 nucleotide sequence: TGTGCCAGTAGTCCCGGGGGAGGGGTCCAGCCCCAGCATTTT. The rearrangement links TRBV19 to TRBJ1-5; D may be TRBD1 (5 bases). Trimming took 5 bases from V and 7 from J, leaving 15 bases between them. CDR1 and CDR2 (germline): LNHDA, SQIVND (reference sequence). CDR3 length equals 14 residues.

This clone was found a few times. The V and J genes are TRBV7-6 and TRBJ2-7; D is perhaps TRBD1 (5 bases). The CDR3 length is 12 residues. Per the germline V gene, CDR1 is SGHVS and CDR2 is FNYEAQ. Trimming left V 2 bases short and J 5 bases short, with 7 bases between. The CDR3 DNA is TGTGCCAGCAGCTTACAGGGTCACGAGCAGTACTTC. Protein: CASSLQGHEQYF.

The CDR3 DNA follows: TGTGCCAGCAGTTTTCGGGTGGAGGAGACCCAGTACTTC. Translated: CASSFRVEETQYF. The chain has TRBV12-3 or TRBV12-4 and TRBJ2-5; D not resolved. The germline V and J ends were trimmed by 3 bases and 5 bases, with 10 bases remaining between them. The CDR3 consists of 13 residues.

The chain is built from TRBV19 and TRBJ1-1, with a weak D call TRBD1 (6 bases). This CDR3 is built from 13 residues. V lost 10 bases to trimming and J lost 4 bases, with 16 bases between them. The germline V gene encodes CDR1 LNHDA and CDR2 SQIVND (reference sequence). CDR3: CATSGVVFTEAFF. CDR3 bases: TGTGCCACCTCAGGGGTGGTATTCACTGAAGCTTTCTTT.

In its sample, this clone was seen a few times. The J gene is TRBJ1-2, the V gene TRBV10-3, with TRBD1 as a possible D gene (5 bases). The CDR3 length is 12 residues. V shed 9 bases and J shed 9 bases, with 17 bases lying between them. The V gene's germline CDR1 is ENHRY and CDR2 SYGVKD. CDR3 loop: CAISGVNTSYTF. CDR3 sequence (DNA): TGTGCCATATCGGGGGTAAATACGAGCTACACCTTC.

This clone was seen only a few times. V and J are TRBV11-2 and TRBJ1-2; 8 bases fit TRBD1. Trimming removed 1 base from V and 3 bases from J; junction bases left unmatched: 7. The CDR3 has 16 amino acids. Germline V gives CDR1 SGHAT, CDR2 FQNNGV. CDR3 in amino acids: CASSLVTGTGDYGYTF. The CDR3 DNA reads as TGTGCCAGCAGCTTAGTAACCGGGACAGGCGACTATGGCTACACCTTC.

This clone was seen a few times. The chain links TRBV30 to TRBJ2-7; a possible D gene is TRBD1 (6 bases). The germline V gene has CDR1 GTSNPN and CDR2 SVGIG (reference sequence). The CDR3 sequence is 11 residues long. Trimming removed 5 bases at V and 12 bases at J, with 17 bases between. Here the CDR3 reads CAWLDRTLRYF. Written as DNA, the CDR3 is TGTGCCTGGCTCGACAGGACTTTACGGTACTTC.

This clone was found many times. The genes are TRBV5-4 and TRBJ1-5; D ambiguous. Trimming stripped 1 base from V and 5 bases from J, with 7 bases between. This CDR3 spans 13 amino acids. Germline-derived CDR1 and CDR2 are SGHNT and YYREEE (reference sequence). CDR3 region: CASSLSPYQPQHF. In nucleotides, the CDR3 is TGTGCCAGCAGCTTGTCTCCTTATCAGCCCCAGCATTTT.

V is TRBV7-3 and J is TRBJ2-3; 8 bases are shared with TRBD1. The CDR3 has 15 residues. CDR1 is SGHTA and CDR2 is FQGTGA in the germline V gene. V was pared by 1 base and J by 6 bases, with 6 bases of the junction left unmatched. CDR3 region: CASSLIGTGLDTQYF. Written as DNA, the CDR3 is TGTGCCAGCAGCTTAATCGGGACAGGTTTGGATACGCAGTATTTT.

The CDR3 nucleotides are TGCGCCAGCAGCTTAGGACACCCCTCTGGGGCCAACGTCCTGACTTTC. This gives the protein CASSLGHPSGANVLTF. This chain uses TRBV5-1 with TRBJ2-6; tentatively, D is TRBD1 (5 bases). This CDR3 is 16 amino acids long. Germline V gene lookup returns CDR1 SGHRS and CDR2 YFSETQ. V lost 2 bases, J lost 0 bases, and 9 bases lay in between.

V usage is TRBV2 and J usage is TRBJ2-2; 10 bases are a match to TRBD2. The junction had 11 bases not matched to a gene; V was cut back by 3 bases and J by 4 bases. This CDR3 spans 18 amino acids. CDR1 is SNHLY, CDR2 FYNNEI, per germline. CDR3 coding DNA: TGTGCCAGCAGTGACTTTCTAGCGGGAGCCCGGGGCACCGGGGAGCTGTTTTTT. Its protein product is CASSDFLAGARGTGELFF.

The J gene is TRBJ1-5, the V gene TRBV28; D remains unclear. Germline loops: CDR1 MDHEN, CDR2 SYDVKM. V was shortened by 0 bases and J by 0 bases, with 6 bases between the two germline ends. The CDR3 spans 15 residues. For the CDR3, the DNA is TGTGCCAGCAGTTTATGGGCCGCTAGCAATCAGCCCCAGCATTTT. Translated, it gives CASSLWAASNQPQHF.

With respect to this clone: At the DNA level, this CDR3 is encoded by other sequences in the same sample as well. The chain combines TRBV5-1 with TRBJ1-1; 9 bases align to TRBD1. After removal of 4 bases from V and 1 base from J, the junction contained 2 bases not matched to a gene. Germline CDR1 reads SGHRS; CDR2 reads YFSETQ. CDR3 length equals 14 residues. The CDR3 loop is CASSRGQGNTEAFF. The CDR3, as DNA: TGCGCCAGCAGCCGGGGACAGGGGAACACTGAAGCTTTCTTT.

The chain couples TRBV7-2 to TRBJ2-2; 7 nucleotides match TRBD2. Germline CDR1 SGHTA, CDR2 FQGNSA. The CDR3 is 16 amino acids. The V segment lost 0 bases and the J segment 7 bases; nucleotides outside the gene matches: 8. The CDR3 is CASSLASGQKDGELFF. The CDR3 bases are TGTGCCAGCAGCTTAGCTAGCGGGCAGAAGGACGGGGAGCTGTTTTTT.

The V call is TRBV19, the J call TRBJ1-4, with 7 bases identical to TRBD1. V lost 6 bases and J lost 7; bases outside the gene matches: 5. The CDR3 covers 13 residues. Germline values: CDR1 LNHDA, CDR2 SQIVND (reference sequence). In DNA, the CDR3 is TGTGCCAGTAGAGGGGGCTATACTGAAAAACTGTTTTTT. Translated, it gives CASRGGYTEKLFF. The whole variable domain, remainder taken from reference TRBV19 and TRBJ1-4, is DGGITQSPKYLFRKEGQNVTLSCEQNLNHDAMYWYRQDPGQGLRLIYYSQIVNDFQKGDIAEGYSVSREKKESFPLTVTSAQKNPTAFYLCASRGGYTEKLFFGSGTQLSVL.

The chain employs TRBV5-1 and TRBJ1-6, with D uncertain. Deletions cut 3 bases from V and 0 bases from J, with 13 bases between. This CDR3 has 17 amino acids. The V gene's germline CDR1 is SGHRS and CDR2 YFSETQ. CDR3 coding DNA: TGCGCCAGCAGCTCCGGGAGGGCGGGCTCCTATAATTCACCCCTCCACTTT. The encoded protein is CASSSGRAGSYNSPLHF.

As for this clone: At the DNA level, this CDR3 is encoded by other sequences in the same sample as well. This chain uses TRBV5-6 with TRBJ1-3; D is undetermined. CDR1 and CDR2 (germline): SGHDT, YYEEEE. The CDR3 sequence is 14 residues long. The V and J ends lost 2 bases and 0 bases respectively, with 6 bases between them. The CDR3 sequence: CASSLRGSGNTIYF. CDR3 DNA sequence: TGTGCCAGCAGCTTACGCGGCTCTGGAAACACCATATATTTT.